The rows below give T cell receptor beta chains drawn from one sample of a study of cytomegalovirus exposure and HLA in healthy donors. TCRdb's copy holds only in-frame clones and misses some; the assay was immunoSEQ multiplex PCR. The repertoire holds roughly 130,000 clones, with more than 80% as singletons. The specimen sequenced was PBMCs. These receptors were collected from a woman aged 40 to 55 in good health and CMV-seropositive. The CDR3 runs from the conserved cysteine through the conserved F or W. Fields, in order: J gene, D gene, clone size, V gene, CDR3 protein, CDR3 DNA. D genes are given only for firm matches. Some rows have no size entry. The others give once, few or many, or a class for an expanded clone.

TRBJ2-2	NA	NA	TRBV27	CASTQRGNTGELFF	TGTGCCAGCACCCAACGGGGAAACACCGGGGAGCTGTTTTTT
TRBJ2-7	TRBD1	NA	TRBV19	CAKHNRDRGRYEQYF	TGTGCCAAGCATAACCGGGACAGGGGAAGGTACGAGCAGTACTTC
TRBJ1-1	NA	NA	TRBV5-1	CASSPHPEDTEAFF	TGCGCCAGCAGCCCGCACCCAGAGGACACTGAAGCTTTCTTT
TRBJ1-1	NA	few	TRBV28	CASSSGPEAFF	TGTGCCAGCAGTTCAGGGCCTGAAGCTTTCTTT
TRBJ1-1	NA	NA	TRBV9	CASSVEDRLYTEAFF	TGTGCCAGCAGCGTGGAAGACAGACTTTACACTGAAGCTTTCTTT
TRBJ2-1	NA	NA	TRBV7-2	CASSLLALSGDEVVIF	TGTGCCAGCAGCTTATTAGCTTTATCAGGGGATGAAGTGGTAATCTTC
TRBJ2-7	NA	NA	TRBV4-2	CASSQDPAGTTYEQYF	TGTGCCAGCAGCCAAGATCCAGCAGGAACGACCTACGAGCAGTACTTC
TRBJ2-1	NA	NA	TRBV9	CASSGSASGRWDEQFF	TGTGCCAGCAGCGGAAGTGCGAGTGGCAGGTGGGATGAGCAGTTCTTC
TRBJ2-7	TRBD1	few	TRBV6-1	CASRTGTGPYEQYF	TGTGCCAGCAGGACCGGGACAGGGCCCTACGAGCAGTACTTC
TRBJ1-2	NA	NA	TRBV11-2	CASSLLGEYGYTF	TGTGCCAGCAGCTTATTAGGGGAATATGGCTACACCTTC
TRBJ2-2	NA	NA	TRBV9	CASSATLVGGELFF	TGTGCCAGCAGCGCCACCCTAGTAGGCGGGGAGCTGTTTTTT
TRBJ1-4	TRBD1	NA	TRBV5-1	CASSLGRTGGEKLFF	TGCGCCAGCAGCTTGGGACGGACAGGGGGGGAAAAACTGTTTTTT
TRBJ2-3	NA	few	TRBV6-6	CAIQAGTSTDTQYF	TGTGCCATACAAGCGGGGACAAGCACAGATACGCAGTATTTT
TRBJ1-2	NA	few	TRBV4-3	CASSQASRETNYGYTF	TGCGCCAGCAGCCAAGCCTCGAGGGAAACCAACTATGGCTACACCTTC
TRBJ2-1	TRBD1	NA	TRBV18	CASSPPGQGYNEQFF	TGTGCCAGCTCACCGCCGGGACAGGGGTACAATGAGCAGTTCTTC
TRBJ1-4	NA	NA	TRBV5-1	CASSLASRGEEFF	TGCGCCAGCAGCTTGGCCTCCAGGGGCGAAGAGTTTTTT
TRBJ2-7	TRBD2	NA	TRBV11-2	CASRVSSGMVNEQYF	TGTGCCAGCAGGGTATCTAGCGGGATGGTAAACGAGCAGTACTTC
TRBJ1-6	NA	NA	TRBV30	CAWSVNREFGTLHF	TGTGCCTGGAGTGTAAACCGTGAGTTCGGGACCCTCCACTTT
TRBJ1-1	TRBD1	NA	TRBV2	CASSGDRTGCESFF	TGTGCCAGCAGTGGGGACCGGACAGGGTGTGAATCTTTCTTT
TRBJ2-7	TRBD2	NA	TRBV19	CASSTSGSSEQYF	TGTGCCAGTAGTACTAGCGGGAGTTCCGAGCAGTACTTC
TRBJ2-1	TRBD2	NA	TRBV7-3	CASSSGLAGNNEQFF	TGTGCCAGCAGCTCGGGACTAGCGGGGAACAATGAGCAGTTCTTC
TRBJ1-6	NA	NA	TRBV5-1	CASSLGQGNSPLHF	TGCGCCAGCAGCTTGGGGCAGGGTAATTCACCCCTCCACTTT
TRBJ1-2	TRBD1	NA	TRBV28	CASSPGQGAYQNYGYTF	TGTGCCAGCAGTCCCGGACAGGGAGCCTATCAGAACTATGGCTACACCTTC
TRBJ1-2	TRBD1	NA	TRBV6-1	CASSENRDRAWGYGYTF	TGTGCCAGCAGTGAAAACCGGGACAGGGCTTGGGGCTATGGCTACACCTTC
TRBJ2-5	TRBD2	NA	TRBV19	CASSSLAGGFPTVQETQYF	TGTGCCAGTAGTAGTCTAGCGGGAGGATTTCCGACCGTACAAGAGACCCAGTACTTC
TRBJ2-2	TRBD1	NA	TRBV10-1	CASSLPGQGANTGELFF	TGCGCCAGCAGTTTACCGGGACAGGGCGCGAACACCGGGGAGCTGTTTTTT
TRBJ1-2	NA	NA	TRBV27	CASSLKGEGYGYTF	TGTGCCAGCAGTTTAAAAGGGGAAGGCTATGGCTACACCTTC
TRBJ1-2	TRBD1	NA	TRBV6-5	CASSYSQGGAKRGYTF	TGTGCCAGCAGTTACTCGCAGGGGGGCGCGAAACGTGGCTACACCTTC
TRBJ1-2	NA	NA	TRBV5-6	CASSLQGRGASYTF	TGTGCCAGCAGCTTGCAAGGGCGGGGGGCGTCATACACCTTC
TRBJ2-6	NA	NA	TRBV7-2	CASSPISGANVLTF	TGTGCCAGCAGCCCTATCTCTGGGGCCAACGTCCTGACTTTC
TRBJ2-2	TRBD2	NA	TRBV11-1	CATALGEGSNTGELFF	TGTGCCACGGCGTTGGGGGAGGGTAGCAACACCGGGGAGCTGTTTTTT
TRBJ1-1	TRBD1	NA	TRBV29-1	CSARTGWTEAFF	TGCAGCGCAAGGACAGGTTGGACTGAAGCTTTCTTT
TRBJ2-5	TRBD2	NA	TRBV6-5	CASSYREREVQETQYF	TGTGCCAGCAGTTACCGAGAGCGGGAGGTCCAAGAGACCCAGTACTTC
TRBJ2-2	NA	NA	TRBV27	CASSFFAGLPGTGELFF	TGTGCCAGCAGTTTCTTTGCGGGACTCCCGGGGACCGGGGAGCTGTTTTTT
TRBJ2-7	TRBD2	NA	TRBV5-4	CASSSKAGNEQYF	TGTGCCAGCAGCTCAAAAGCGGGGAACGAGCAGTACTTC
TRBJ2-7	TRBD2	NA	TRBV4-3	CASSPWLGGGYEQYF	TGCGCCAGCAGCCCATGGTTGGGCGGGGGCTACGAGCAGTACTTC
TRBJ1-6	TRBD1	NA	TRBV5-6	CASSLFGAGGPPLHF	TGTGCCAGCAGCTTGTTTGGGGCAGGGGGTCCACCCCTCCACTTT
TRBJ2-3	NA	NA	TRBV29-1	CSVPLIADTQYF	TGCAGCGTCCCCCTAATAGCGGATACGCAGTATTTT
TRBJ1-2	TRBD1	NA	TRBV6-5	CASSKDRGQAGYTF	TGTGCCAGCAGCAAAGACAGGGGGCAGGCTGGCTACACCTTC
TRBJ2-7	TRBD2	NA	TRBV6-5	CASSSSGSRTQQYF	TGTGCCAGCAGCTCCAGCGGGAGTCGAACCCAGCAGTACTTC
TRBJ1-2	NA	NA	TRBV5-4	CASSLEIGGSGYTF	TGTGCCAGCAGCTTGGAGATAGGGGGTAGCGGCTACACCTTC
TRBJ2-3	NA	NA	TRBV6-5	CASSSSLQGTDTQYF	TGTGCCAGCAGTTCCTCCCTCCAGGGCACAGATACGCAGTATTTT
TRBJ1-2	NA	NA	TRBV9	CASTTGTYGYTF	TGTGCCAGCACCACAGGGACCTATGGCTACACCTTC
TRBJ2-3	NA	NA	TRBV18	CASSPPRSTDTQYF	TGTGCCAGCTCACCACCGAGGAGCACAGATACGCAGTATTTT
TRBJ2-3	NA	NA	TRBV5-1	CASSRILDSGTDTQYF	TGCGCCAGCAGCCGTATCCTGGATAGCGGCACAGATACGCAGTATTTT
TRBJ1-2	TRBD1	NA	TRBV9	CASSDYRGNNYGYTF	TGTGCCAGCAGCGACTACAGGGGAAATAACTATGGCTACACCTTC
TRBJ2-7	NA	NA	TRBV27	CASSLGGSGSYEQYF	TGTGCCAGCAGTTTAGGTGGGAGCGGATCCTACGAGCAGTACTTC
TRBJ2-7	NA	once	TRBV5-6	CASSPWTLPYEQYF	TGTGCCAGCAGCCCTTGGACTCTTCCCTACGAGCAGTACTTC
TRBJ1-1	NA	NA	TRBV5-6	CASSLTVKGVITEAFF	TGTGCCAGCAGCTTGACGGTGAAAGGGGTGATCACTGAAGCTTTCTTT
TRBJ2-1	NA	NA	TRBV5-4	CASSADSLNEQFF	TGTGCCAGCAGCGCCGACTCACTCAATGAGCAGTTCTTC